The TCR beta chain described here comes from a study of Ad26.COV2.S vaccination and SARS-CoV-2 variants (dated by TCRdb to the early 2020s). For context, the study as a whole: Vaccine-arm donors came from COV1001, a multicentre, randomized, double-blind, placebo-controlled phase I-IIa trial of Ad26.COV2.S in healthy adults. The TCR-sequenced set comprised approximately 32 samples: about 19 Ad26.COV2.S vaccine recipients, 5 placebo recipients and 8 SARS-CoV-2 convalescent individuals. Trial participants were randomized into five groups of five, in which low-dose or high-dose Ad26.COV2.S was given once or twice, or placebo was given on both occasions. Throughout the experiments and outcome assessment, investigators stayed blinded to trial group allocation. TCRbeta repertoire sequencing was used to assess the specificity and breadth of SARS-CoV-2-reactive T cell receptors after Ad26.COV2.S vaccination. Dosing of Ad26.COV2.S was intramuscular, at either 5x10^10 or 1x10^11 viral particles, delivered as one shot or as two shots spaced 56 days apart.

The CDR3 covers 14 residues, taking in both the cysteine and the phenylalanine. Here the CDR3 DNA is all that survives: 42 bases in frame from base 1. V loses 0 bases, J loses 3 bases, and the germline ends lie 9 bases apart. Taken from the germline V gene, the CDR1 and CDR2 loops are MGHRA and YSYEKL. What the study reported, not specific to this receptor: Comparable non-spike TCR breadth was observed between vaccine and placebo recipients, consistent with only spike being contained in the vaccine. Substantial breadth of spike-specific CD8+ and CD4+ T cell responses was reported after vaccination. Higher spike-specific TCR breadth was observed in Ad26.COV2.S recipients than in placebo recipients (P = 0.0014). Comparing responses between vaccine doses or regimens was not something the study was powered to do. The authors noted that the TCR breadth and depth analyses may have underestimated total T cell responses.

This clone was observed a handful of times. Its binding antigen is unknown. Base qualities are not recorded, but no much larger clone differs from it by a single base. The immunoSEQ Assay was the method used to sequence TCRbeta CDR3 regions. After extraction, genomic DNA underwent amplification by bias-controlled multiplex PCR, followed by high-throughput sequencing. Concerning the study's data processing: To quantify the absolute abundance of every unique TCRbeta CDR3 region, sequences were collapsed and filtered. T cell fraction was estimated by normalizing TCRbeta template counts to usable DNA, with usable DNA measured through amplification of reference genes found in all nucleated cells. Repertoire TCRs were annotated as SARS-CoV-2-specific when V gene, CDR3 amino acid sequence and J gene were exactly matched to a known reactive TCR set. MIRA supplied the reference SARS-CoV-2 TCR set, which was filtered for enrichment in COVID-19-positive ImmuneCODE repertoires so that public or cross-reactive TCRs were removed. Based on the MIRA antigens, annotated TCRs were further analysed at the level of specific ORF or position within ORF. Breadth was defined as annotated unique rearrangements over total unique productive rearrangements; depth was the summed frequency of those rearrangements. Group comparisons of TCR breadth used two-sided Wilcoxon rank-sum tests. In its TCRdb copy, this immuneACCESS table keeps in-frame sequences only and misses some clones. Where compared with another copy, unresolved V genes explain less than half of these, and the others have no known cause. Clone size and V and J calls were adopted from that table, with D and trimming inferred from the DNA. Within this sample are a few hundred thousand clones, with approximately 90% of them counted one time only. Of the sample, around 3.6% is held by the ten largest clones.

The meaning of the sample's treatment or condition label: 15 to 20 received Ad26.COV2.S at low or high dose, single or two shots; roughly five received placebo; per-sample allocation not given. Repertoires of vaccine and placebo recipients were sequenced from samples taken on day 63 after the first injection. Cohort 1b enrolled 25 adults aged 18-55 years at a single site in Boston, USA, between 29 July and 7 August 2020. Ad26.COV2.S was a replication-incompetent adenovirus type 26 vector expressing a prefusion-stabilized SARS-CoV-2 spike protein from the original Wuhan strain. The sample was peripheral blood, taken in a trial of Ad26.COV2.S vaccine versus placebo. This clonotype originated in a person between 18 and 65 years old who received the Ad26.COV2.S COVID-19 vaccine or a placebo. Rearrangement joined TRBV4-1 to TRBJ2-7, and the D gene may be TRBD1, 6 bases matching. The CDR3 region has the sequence CASSQEHRVYEQYF. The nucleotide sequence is TGCGCCAGCAGCCAAGAGCACAGGGTCTACGAGCAGTACTTC.